The 32 T cell receptor beta chains in this list originate from one sample, sequenced in a study of blood T cells in healthy people across ages (dated by TCRdb to the mid-2010s). The receptor library was made with 5' RACE. Sequencer: Illumina HiSeq 2500. The second PCR ran for about 6 to 11 cycles and used a J-beta primer mix along with a sample-barcoded 5' primer. The public reads were reanalyzed by TCRdb: fastp trimming at Q25, MiXCR alignment, in-frame beta chains only. Identical CDR3 protein sequences are pooled into one entry, listed with their most common genes and DNA. Across this sample there are hundreds of thousands of distinct CDR3 sequences, with around half seen only once. About 26% of the sample comes from the top ten. Sequenced sample: blood. The origin of the receptors is an elderly man in good health.

V usage is TRBV27 and J usage is TRBJ2-5; 9 bases match TRBD2. The V and J ends lost 5 bases and 3 bases, in that order; junction bases with no gene match: 4. Germline V lookup: CDR1 MNHEY, CDR2 SMNVEV (reference sequence). This CDR3 is 14 amino acids long. CDR3 residues: CASSPWTSEETQYF. In DNA, the CDR3 is TGTGCCAGCAGTCCGTGGACTAGCGAAGAGACCCAGTACTTC.

V gene TRBV5-1 combines with J gene TRBJ2-1; weak D call: TRBD2 (7 bases). Between the trimmed V and J ends, which lost 1 base and 6 bases, there was a span of 14 bases. This CDR3 region has 15 residues. Germline lookup yields CDR1 SGHRS and CDR2 YFSETQ. The CDR3: CASSLSGGAPNEQFF. CDR3 bases: TGCGCCAGCAGCTTGAGTGGGGGGGCCCCCAATGAGCAGTTCTTC.

This clonotype was detected a few times. The chain uses TRBV6-5 and TRBJ1-2; 8 positions match TRBD1. Germline V gene data show CDR1 as MNHEY and CDR2 as SVGAGI. The CDR3 runs 14 residues. With 5 bases clipped from V and 3 bases from J, the junction kept 5 bases outside the gene matches. In DNA, the CDR3 is TGTGCCAGCAGTGACCGGGGACAGGACTATGGCTACACCTTC. This gives the protein CASSDRGQDYGYTF.

In this sample, this clonotype turned up many times. The rearrangement uses TRBV6-6 and TRBJ2-4; tentative D call: TRBD1 (5 bases). Germline CDR1 reads MNHNY; CDR2 reads SVGAGI (reference sequence). V was shortened by 2 bases and J by 8 bases, with 13 bases between the two germline ends. The CDR3 extends over 14 amino acids. CDR3 in amino acids: CASSYNAGLDIQYF. In DNA, the CDR3 is TGTGCCAGCAGTTACAACGCAGGGTTAGACATTCAGTACTTC.

This clonotype was counted between two and nine times. J is TRBJ2-3 and V is TRBV20-1; 8 bases fit TRBD2. This CDR3 is 14 amino acids long. The junction had 7 bases not matched to a gene; V was cut back by 6 bases and J by 2 bases. The germline V gene encodes CDR1 DFQATT and CDR2 SNEGSKA (reference sequence). In DNA form, the CDR3 reads TGCAGTGCACCTATAGCGGGGCACACAGATACGCAGTATTTT. It yields the protein CSAPIAGHTDTQYF.

The J gene is TRBJ2-2, the V gene TRBV7-6, with 12 nucleotides matching TRBD2. The germline CDR1 and CDR2 sequences are SGHVS and FNYEAQ. The CDR3 contains 15 residues. The V and J ends lost 6 bases and 3 bases, in that order; junction bases with no gene match: 2. DNA for the CDR3: TGTGCCAGCAGTCTAGCGGGGGGGCACACCGGGGAGCTGTTTTTT. Encoded protein: CASSLAGGHTGELFF.

Remarks on this clonotype: This may stem from a read error, because a much larger clone lies one nucleotide away. The V gene is TRBV4-3, the J gene TRBJ2-3; 7 bases fit TRBD2. This CDR3 has 12 residues. Trimming at V came to 5 bases and at J to 8 bases, leaving 4 bases not matched to a gene. Germline CDR1 LGHNA, CDR2 YSLEER. The CDR3 DNA sequence: TGCGCCAGCAGCGTGGGCGGGGGTACGCAGTATTTT. Protein product: CASSVGGGTQYF.

Ten or more counts support this clonotype. V gene TRBV6-5 combines with J gene TRBJ2-6, with D possibly being TRBD2 (6 bases). The CDR3 covers 16 residues. Trimming pared 0 bases from V and 0 bases from J, leaving 6 bases between. Germline V lookup: CDR1 MNHEY, CDR2 SVGAGI. CDR3 DNA: TGTGCCAGCAGTTACTCGGGACTCTCTGGGGCCAACGTCCTGACTTTC. Translated, it gives CASSYSGLSGANVLTF.

The genes are TRBV7-2 and TRBJ2-1; possibly TRBD2 for D (5 bases). Per the germline V gene, CDR1 is SGHTA and CDR2 is FQGNSA. The CDR3 runs to 14 residues. Trimming took off 1 base at V and 8 bases at J, with 12 bases between the two ends. The CDR3 DNA is TGTGCCAGCAGCTTAGGGCGGGTAAGGCATGAGCAGTTCTTC. It specifies CASSLGRVRHEQFF. Looking up the rest from reference TRBV7-2 and TRBJ2-1 gives the full variable domain: GAGVSQSPSNKVTEKGKDVELRCDPISGHTALYWYRQSLGQGLEFLIYFQGNSAPDKSGLPSDRFSAERTGGSVSTLTIQRTQQEDSAVYLCASSLGRVRHEQFFGPGTRLTVL.

This clonotype was seen once. The J gene is TRBJ2-3, the V gene TRBV7-6; 8 bases map to TRBD2. Unmatched junction bases numbered 16, after V lost 5 bases and J lost 3 bases. The CDR3 totals 18 residues. The germline V gene encodes CDR1 SGHVS and CDR2 FNYEAQ. The DNA for the CDR3 is TGTGCCAGCAGCCATTTTATAAGGGCTAGCGGGCCTACAGATACGCAGTATTTT. This sequence encodes CASSHFIRASGPTDTQYF.

Regarding this clonotype: At one end, the junction sequence differs from germline, possibly due to a read error. The genes are TRBV18 and TRBJ2-5; 7 positions match TRBD2. The germline CDR1 and CDR2 sequences are KGHSH and LQKENI. The CDR3 loop spans 13 amino acids. CDR3 residues: CASARGMEDTQYF. CDR3 nucleotides: TGTGCCAGCGCGCGGGGGATGGAAGACACCCAGTACTTC.

The J gene is TRBJ2-7, the V gene TRBV20-1; 10 bases line up with TRBD2. Trimming cost V 6 bases and J 0 bases; bases outside gene matches: 8. Germline CDR1 is DFQATT and CDR2 is SNEGSKA (reference sequence). CDR3 length: 15 residues. The CDR3 sequence: CSAASGRVGSYEQYF. Here the CDR3 DNA reads TGCAGTGCGGCTAGCGGGAGAGTTGGCTCCTACGAGCAGTACTTC.

This clonotype was detected many times. The CDR3 DNA is TGTGCCAGCAGCTTAGATTTTGGACAGGGGGCCTATGGCTACACCTTC. This codes for CASSLDFGQGAYGYTF. The V call is TRBV7-2, the J call TRBJ1-2, with TRBD1 identical over 11 bases. Germline V gene data show CDR1 as SGHTA and CDR2 as FQGNSA. V trimming: 1 base; J trimming: 4 bases; junction bases outside the gene matches: 5. This CDR3 is built from 16 residues.

This chain joins TRBV20-1 and TRBJ1-1, with TRBD1 matching over 12 bases. CDR3 length: 19 amino acids. From germline, CDR1 is DFQATT and CDR2 SNEGSKA (reference sequence). Germline trimming cut 0 bases from V and 1 base from J; bases unmatched to any gene: 12. The CDR3 protein is CSARDRGGTGGLSNTEAFF. CDR3 in DNA: TGCAGTGCTAGAGATAGGGGGGGGACAGGGGGCCTCTCGAACACTGAAGCTTTCTTT.

As for this clonotype: A clone one base away is much larger, so this may be a read error. The V and J genes are TRBV6-6 and TRBJ2-1; 11 nucleotides agree with TRBD1. Looked up from germline, CDR1 is MNHNY and CDR2 is SVGAGI (reference sequence). The CDR3 loop spans 16 amino acids. V shed 2 bases and J 13 bases; nucleotides not matched to a gene: 13. This CDR3 is CASSYKKGQGGETQFF. CDR3 nucleotide sequence: TGTGCCAGCAGTTACAAGAAGGGACAGGGGGGGGAGACCCAGTTCTTC.

This chain joins TRBV27 and TRBJ1-1, with D uncertain. CDR1 is MNHEY and CDR2 is SMNVEV in the germline V gene (reference sequence). This CDR3 region has 15 residues. Between the trimmed V and J ends, which lost 7 bases and 0 bases, there was a span of 15 bases. The CDR3 DNA is TGTGCCAGCAAGGTGACCCCACTCATGAACACTGAAGCTTTCTTT. It specifies CASKVTPLMNTEAFF.

The chain employs TRBV5-1 and TRBJ2-5; D assignment may be TRBD1 or TRBD2 (5 bases each). With 4 bases removed from V and 11 bases from J, the gap between germline ends came to 15 bases. This CDR3 spans 12 amino acids. Per the germline V gene, CDR1 is SGHRS and CDR2 is YFSETQ. The CDR3 bases are TGCGCCAGCAGCCCGGTAAGGGACGAACAGTACTTC. Encoded protein: CASSPVRDEQYF. Looking up the rest from reference TRBV5-1 and TRBJ2-5 gives the full variable domain: KAGVTQTPRYLIKTRGQQVTLSCSPISGHRSVSWYQQTPGQGLQFLFEYFSETQRNKGNFPGRFSGRQFSNSRSEMNVSTLELGDSALYLCASSPVRDEQYFGPGTRLLVL.

This clonotype occurred a few times. The CDR3 spells CAIRDGSRSETQYF. The CDR3 DNA reads as TGTGCCATCCGGGACGGATCAAGATCGGAGACCCAGTACTTC. The gene calls are TRBV3-1 and TRBJ2-7; tentatively, D is TRBD1 or TRBD2 (5 bases each). TRBJ2-5 explains the end of the DNA better; the J call may be wrong. Germline V lookup: CDR1 LGHDT, CDR2 YNNKEL (reference sequence). This CDR3 comprises 14 residues.

The J gene is TRBJ2-3, the V gene TRBV9; possible D gene TRBD2, 6 bases. V shed 0 bases and J shed 5 bases, with 13 bases lying between them. There are 15 residues in the CDR3. CDR1 and CDR2 from the germline V gene are SGDLS and YYNGEE. The CDR3, as DNA: TGTGCCAGCAGCGTAGGAACGGGAGTTAAAGATACGCAGTATTTT. Amino acids: CASSVGTGVKDTQYF. The complete variable domain, with remaining parts taken from reference TRBV9 and TRBJ2-3, reads DSGVTQTPKHLITATGQRVTLRCSPRSGDLSVYWYQQSLDQGLQFLIQYYNGEERAKGNILERFSAQQFPDLHSELNLSSLELGDSALYFCASSVGTGVKDTQYFGPGTRLTVL.

The chain joins TRBV6-6 to TRBJ1-4, with D possibly matching TRBD1 (5 bases). Germline V CDR1 and CDR2: MNHNY, SVGAGI (reference sequence). With 6 bases removed from V and 8 bases from J, the gap between germline ends came to 16 bases. The CDR3 length is 14 residues. In DNA form, the CDR3 reads TGTGCCAGCAGCCCAAGGGGAGGGAAGGAAAAACTGTTTTTT. Its protein is CASSPRGGKEKLFF.

The J gene is TRBJ1-2, the V gene TRBV4-2; TRBD1 agrees at 10 bases. V lost 0 bases, J lost 1 base, and 8 bases stayed unmatched. There are 18 residues in the CDR3. CDR1 and CDR2 from the germline V gene are LGHNA and YNFKEQ. The CDR3 reads CASSQDGDRGRHNYGYTF. The CDR3 DNA reads as TGTGCCAGCAGCCAAGATGGGGACAGGGGACGCCATAACTATGGCTACACCTTC.

There are a few counts of this clonotype. The V gene is TRBV10-3, the J gene TRBJ2-3, with D possibly TRBD1 on 5 matching bases. Trimming took 7 bases from V and 0 from J, leaving 5 bases between them. Germline V gene sequence: CDR1 ENHRY, CDR2 SYGVKD. The CDR3 runs 12 residues. CDR3 sequence: CAIKGSTDTQYF. The CDR3 nucleotides are TGTGCCATCAAGGGGAGCACAGATACGCAGTATTTT.

The chain carries TRBV11-2 and TRBJ1-6, with D unclear. The CDR3 runs to 15 residues. Germline loops: CDR1 SGHAT, CDR2 FQNNGV. The ends were cut back, 3 bases at V and 14 bases at J, with 20 bases in the middle. The CDR3 DNA sequence: TGTGCCAGCAGCTTCACGGACGCCCCGACGGGAGCCCTCCACTTT. Protein sequence: CASSFTDAPTGALHF.

This rearrangement joins TRBV2 to TRBJ1-5; D call uncertain. The V end was cut by 3 bases, the J end by 1 base, with 4 bases between. CDR3 size: 13 residues. In germline, CDR1 is SNHLY, CDR2 FYNNEI. The CDR3 bases are TGTGCCAGCAGTGAGGAGAGCAATCAGCCCCAGCATTTT. Its protein is CASSEESNQPQHF.

The chain joins TRBV5-1 to TRBJ2-7, with D perhaps matching TRBD2 (5 bases). The CDR3 runs 18 residues. Germline CDR1 is SGHRS and CDR2 is YFSETQ. V dropped 0 bases and J dropped 6 bases, with 25 bases sitting between them. The chain's CDR3 is CASSLAGRTATSLSEQYF. Written as DNA, the CDR3 is TGCGCCAGCAGCTTGGCCGGCAGGACCGCAACTAGTCTGAGCGAGCAGTACTTC. The full variable domain, completed using reference TRBV5-1 and TRBJ2-7, is KAGVTQTPRYLIKTRGQQVTLSCSPISGHRSVSWYQQTPGQGLQFLFEYFSETQRNKGNFPGRFSGRQFSNSRSEMNVSTLELGDSALYLCASSLAGRTATSLSEQYFGPGTRLTVT.

CDR3 DNA: TGTGCCAGCAGGGGGGCTAACAGGGGCGAGCAGTACTTC. It translates to CASRGANRGEQYF. The chain joins TRBV27 to TRBJ2-5; 7 bases map to TRBD1. The DNA end is more similar to TRBJ2-7, so the J call may be wrong. Germline CDR1 and CDR2: MNHEY and SMNVEV (reference sequence). The CDR3 covers 13 residues.

The V call is TRBV12-3 or TRBV12-4, the J call TRBJ2-1; 8 bases match TRBD1. Trimming cost V 5 bases and J 9 bases; bases outside gene matches: 9. The CDR3 is 14 amino acids. The CDR3: CASSPVRQGTEQFF. DNA for the CDR3: TGTGCCAGCAGTCCCGTACGACAGGGGACTGAGCAGTTCTTC.

The chain joins TRBV7-2 to TRBJ2-4; TRBD1 matches 7 bases. The J call may be mistaken, given a closer DNA end match to TRBJ2-7. CDR1 is SGHTA and CDR2 is FQGNSA in the germline V gene. This CDR3 has 14 residues. CDR3 DNA: TGTGCCAGCAGCTCGAACCAGGGGGTATACGAGCAGTACTTC. Translating gives CASSSNQGVYEQYF.

The rearrangement joins TRBV6-6 to TRBJ2-7, with 7 bases identical to TRBD2. Germline V gene sequence: CDR1 MNHNY, CDR2 SVGAGI (reference sequence). The CDR3 totals 16 residues. Trimming took 8 bases from V and 2 from J; bases not matched to a gene: 15. CDR3 DNA sequence: TGTGCCAGCCGGGGTCCTCTAGCGGTTGGGACCTACGAGCAGTACTTC. This sequence encodes CASRGPLAVGTYEQYF.

The chain recombines TRBV29-1 with TRBJ2-5; D is tentatively TRBD1 or TRBD2 (5 bases each). CDR1 and CDR2 from the germline V gene are SQVTM and ANQGSEA. Between the trimmed V and J ends, which lost 3 bases and 13 bases, there was a span of 12 bases. This CDR3 has 10 residues. CDR3 loop: CSVDLRELYF. The DNA of the CDR3 is TGCAGCGTTGACCTCAGGGAGCTGTACTTC.

The rearrangement joins TRBV6-6 to TRBJ1-2; 12 bases match TRBD1. The V segment lost 5 bases and the J segment 13 bases; nucleotides outside the gene matches: 8. Germline CDR1 is MNHNY and CDR2 is SVGAGI (reference sequence). This CDR3 has 13 amino acids. CDR3 in DNA: TGTGCCAGCAGTCCTACGGGACAGGGGGCTGGCACCTTC. Protein product: CASSPTGQGAGTF.

The chain joins TRBV7-2 to TRBJ2-2; the D is unclear. V lost 8 bases to trimming and J lost 1 base, with 8 bases between them. The CDR3 loop spans 13 amino acids. Germline CDR1 reads SGHTA; CDR2 reads FQGNSA. DNA of the CDR3: TGTGCCAGCGCACCCGTGAACACCGGGGAGCTGTTTTTT. Amino acids: CASAPVNTGELFF.